This is a list of T cell receptor beta chains from one sample in a study of CD8 T cells in ankylosing spondylitis. TCRdb reprocessed the 5' RACE reads with MiXCR, giving one entry per CDR3 protein. The table records just over 300,000 distinct CDR3 sequences, less than 25% of them present only once. Sample: blood, either unsorted or a sorted T cell fraction (not recorded which). Receptors were obtained from a female donor with ankylosing spondylitis or in good health (not recorded which). Each CDR3 is given with its conserved first and last residue. D genes are given only for firm matches.

cdr3_aa d_call cdr3_length j_call v_call
CASSLGDSSGNTIYF - 15 TRBJ1-3 TRBV5-5
CSAKKGTGGIISYNEQFF TRBD1 18 TRBJ2-1 TRBV20-1
CASSLDRVGTSGTDTQYF TRBD2 18 TRBJ2-3 TRBV12-3/TRBV12-4
CASSYSEYTEAFF - 13 TRBJ1-1 TRBV6-6
CSARDRHTIYF - 11 TRBJ1-3 TRBV20-1
CASNSVVRTDTQYF - 14 TRBJ2-3 TRBV6-1
CASSRTGDQPQHF TRBD1 13 TRBJ1-5 TRBV6-2/TRBV6-3
CASSFKVAGELFF - 13 TRBJ2-2 TRBV7-2
CASSPRAGSYNEQFF - 15 TRBJ2-1 TRBV7-9
CASRITGKSVVDTQYF - 16 TRBJ2-3 TRBV12-2
CASQDPIDTQYF - 12 TRBJ2-3 TRBV10-2
CASSQGRRSSYNEQFF - 16 TRBJ2-1 TRBV7-6
CASSTGTSLGAQYF TRBD2 14 TRBJ2-5 TRBV5-1
CASSMVGTGGRARNEQFF TRBD2 18 TRBJ2-1 TRBV19
CASSLGRGADLLEQFF - 16 TRBJ2-1 TRBV5-1
CASSPGLVQGTGELFF - 16 TRBJ2-2 TRBV12-3/TRBV12-4
CSASGRHRGQPQHF - 14 TRBJ1-5 TRBV20-1
CASSFLYGLNTEAFF - 15 TRBJ1-1 TRBV28
CASSFSNRAVNYGYTF - 16 TRBJ1-2 TRBV11-2
CASSLVGGNEQFF - 13 TRBJ2-1 TRBV7-2
CASSRDRENEQYF TRBD1 13 TRBJ2-7 TRBV7-2
CASSLFPAETQYF - 13 TRBJ2-5 TRBV27
CASSYFGLQGAIEQYF TRBD1 16 TRBJ2-7 TRBV6-5
CASSYRSTQANQPQHF - 16 TRBJ1-5 TRBV12-3/TRBV12-4
CASSLALMGLAGDPQYF TRBD2 17 TRBJ2-3 TRBV7-2
CASTLVGQGGTEAFF TRBD1 15 TRBJ1-1 TRBV7-2
CTAGGMSSYNEQFF - 14 TRBJ2-1 TRBV29-1
CASSSAREGPGELFF - 15 TRBJ2-2 TRBV7-6
CASSQDSGVQETQYF - 15 TRBJ2-5 TRBV4-3
CANRGYQETQYF - 12 TRBJ2-5 TRBV7-6
CASSLGGIKTQYF - 13 TRBJ2-5 TRBV12-3/TRBV12-4
CASSLTPRAREWNEQFF - 17 TRBJ2-1 TRBV4-3